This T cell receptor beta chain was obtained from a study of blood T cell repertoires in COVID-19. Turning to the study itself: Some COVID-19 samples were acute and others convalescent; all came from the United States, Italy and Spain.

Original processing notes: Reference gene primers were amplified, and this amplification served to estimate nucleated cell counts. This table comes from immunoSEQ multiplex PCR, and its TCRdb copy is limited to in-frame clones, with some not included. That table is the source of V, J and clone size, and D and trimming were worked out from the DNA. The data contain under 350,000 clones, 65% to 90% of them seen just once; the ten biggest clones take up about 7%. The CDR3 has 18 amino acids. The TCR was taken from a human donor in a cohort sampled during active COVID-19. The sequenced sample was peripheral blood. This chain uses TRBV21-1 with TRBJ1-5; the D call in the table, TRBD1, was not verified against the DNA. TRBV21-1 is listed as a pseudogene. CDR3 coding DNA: TGTGCCAGCAGCAAATTTGTCAGGGGGCCTGAGAGCAATCAGCCCCAGCATTTT. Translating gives CASSKFVRGPESNQPQHF.